The 19 T cell receptor beta chains in this list originate from one sample, sequenced in a study of T cells in Graves' hyperthyroidism and ophthalmopathy. Amplified regions were TCR beta CDR3 sequences from RNA transcripts. First-round RT-PCR of the TCR CDR3 relied on the HTBI primer set. A single record per CDR3 protein comes from TCRdb applying MiXCR to the multiplex PCR reads. The sample holds some 570,000 distinct CDR3 sequences; 11% to 15% are singletons and the top ten take over 6%. The sequenced material came from blood. These TCRs come from a woman aged 18-30 years with Graves' ophthalmopathy.

CDR3 in amino acids: CASSLAPLAGQETQYF. CDR3 nucleotide sequence: TGCGCCAGCAGCTTGGCCCCGCTAGCGGGCCAAGAGACCCAGTACTTC. The chain links TRBV5-1 to TRBJ2-5, with 8 bases aligning to TRBD2. V lost 0 bases, J lost 1 base, and 5 bases stayed unmatched. This CDR3 is built from 16 residues. CDR1 is SGHRS and CDR2 is YFSETQ in the germline V gene.

The J gene is TRBJ2-7, the V gene TRBV6-6; 15 nucleotides match TRBD2. The germline gives CDR1 MNHNY, CDR2 SVGAGI (reference sequence). J was trimmed by 2 bases and V by 0 bases; bases with no gene match: 2. This CDR3 spans 17 amino acids. The CDR3 DNA reads TGTGCCAGCAGTTACTCGGGACTAGCGGGAGGAGCCTACGAGCAGTACTTC. This encodes CASSYSGLAGGAYEQYF.

This clonotype was detected many times. V and J are TRBV29-1 and TRBJ2-1; 8 bases align to TRBD1. CDR1 is SQVTM and CDR2 is ANQGSEA in the germline V gene. CDR3 length: 15 amino acids. V trimming: 3 bases; J trimming: 0 bases; junction bases outside the gene matches: 4. CDR3 residues: CSVEAGGFSYNEQFF. The CDR3 coding sequence is TGCAGCGTTGAGGCAGGGGGCTTCTCCTACAATGAGCAGTTCTTC.

In its sample, this clonotype was seen a few times. The rearrangement links TRBV12-3 or TRBV12-4 to TRBJ2-3, with D unclear. This CDR3 is 12 amino acids long. The V gene lost 7 bases and the J gene lost 6 bases, with 11 bases spanning the gap. CDR3 coding DNA: TGTGCCAGCACCTTTCTCCTGGATACGCAGTATTTT. This encodes CASTFLLDTQYF.

In this sample, this clonotype turned up many times. V is TRBV27 and J is TRBJ2-7, with D possibly being TRBD1 (7 bases). Trimming took 5 bases from V and 5 from J, leaving 31 bases between them. The germline gives CDR1 MNHEY, CDR2 SMNVEV (reference sequence). The CDR3 spans 19 residues. The CDR3 nucleotides read TGTGCCAGCAGTCTACGGCGCACAGGGGTTGGGGGGCCAAGCAACGAGCAGTACTTC. Amino acids: CASSLRRTGVGGPSNEQYF.

This clonotype was seen a few times. It may be a read error: a sequence one base away is much more abundant. The chain has TRBV6-1 and TRBJ1-5; D is possibly TRBD1 (5 bases). Germline V gene sequence: CDR1 MNHNS, CDR2 SASEGT. The CDR3 extends over 15 amino acids. Here the CDR3 DNA reads TGTGCCAGCAGTGAACCAGGGTTGAGCAATCAGCCCCGGCATTTT. Translation gives CASSEPGLSNQPRHF.

This clonotype came up many times. The chain is built from TRBV2 and TRBJ2-3; the match to TRBD2 covers 8 bases. This CDR3 spans 16 amino acids. Unmatched junction bases numbered 14, after V lost 6 bases and J lost 6 bases. The V gene's germline CDR1 is SNHLY and CDR2 FYNNEI. Here the CDR3 DNA reads TGTGCCAGCAGGGAGGGAGTAGCGGGATGGGCGGATACGCAGTATTTT. Translated: CASREGVAGWADTQYF.

This clonotype has only one observation. V is TRBV12-3 or TRBV12-4 and J is TRBJ2-2, with no clear D. The CDR3 runs 15 residues. Trimming removed 4 bases at V and 1 base at J, with 10 bases between. CDR3: CASSYWNRNTGELFF. The CDR3 DNA reads TGTGCCAGCAGTTATTGGAACAGGAACACCGGGGAGCTGTTTTTT.

This clonotype was seen more than once but under ten times. Written as DNA, the CDR3 is TGCGCCAGCAGCCAAGCTTCCCGTTTGGACAGTGAAGCTTTCTTT. This sequence encodes CASSQASRLDSEAFF. The J gene is TRBJ1-1, the V gene TRBV4-1; maybe TRBD1 (6 bases). The V gene lost 1 base and the J gene lost 7 bases, with 16 bases spanning the gap. This CDR3 has 15 amino acids. CDR1 MGHRA and CDR2 YSYEKL come from the germline V gene.

This clonotype came up many times. The rearrangement joins TRBV10-3 to TRBJ1-2; TRBD1 might be the D (5 bases). The ends were cut back, 8 bases at V and 4 bases at J, with 17 bases in the middle. The CDR3 length is 14 residues. Per germline, CDR1 ENHRY and CDR2 SYGVKD. Here the CDR3 reads CAIFDTKGAYGYTF. CDR3 DNA sequence: TGTGCCATCTTCGACACCAAAGGGGCCTATGGCTACACCTTC.

The sample holds many counts of this clonotype. The chain combines TRBV7-9 with TRBJ2-7; 8 bases agree with TRBD1. The V gene end was trimmed by 4 bases and the J gene end by 0 bases; junction bases not matched to a gene: 5. The V gene's germline CDR1 is SEHNR and CDR2 FQNEAQ (reference sequence). The CDR3 length is 15 residues. The CDR3 nucleotides are TGTGCCAGCAGCTCGCCACAGGGGGGCTCCTACGAGCAGTACTTC. Translated, it gives CASSSPQGGSYEQYF.

The J gene is TRBJ2-1, the V gene TRBV11-2, with D perhaps matching TRBD1 (7 bases). The CDR3 runs 16 residues. The germline V and J ends were trimmed by 5 bases and 5 bases, with 19 bases remaining between them. CDR1 is SGHAT and CDR2 is FQNNGV in the germline V gene. CDR3 sequence reads: CASSPMAGQPDNEQFF. The CDR3 nucleotides read TGTGCCAGCAGCCCAATGGCGGGACAGCCCGACAATGAGCAGTTCTTC.

This clonotype came up many times. V is TRBV12-3 or TRBV12-4 and J is TRBJ1-4, with D unclear. The V end was cut by 7 bases, the J end by 1 base, with 13 bases between. The length of the CDR3 is 15 residues. The CDR3 region is CASTRDRETNEKLFF. In DNA form, the CDR3 reads TGTGCCAGCACCCGGGATCGGGAAACTAATGAAAAACTGTTTTTT.

This clonotype was counted ten times or more. The V gene is TRBV7-9, the J gene TRBJ2-3; D is ambiguous. The length of the CDR3 is 16 residues. The V gene's germline CDR1 is SEHNR and CDR2 FQNEAQ (reference sequence). V lost 5 bases to trimming and J lost 0 bases, with 15 bases between them. The CDR3 DNA sequence: TGTGCCAGCAGCACATCGTCAAGGCCTAGCACAGATACGCAGTATTTT. It encodes CASSTSSRPSTDTQYF.

Ten or more counts support this clonotype. The chain is built from TRBV2 and TRBJ2-3; 7 bases are shared with TRBD1. CDR1 and CDR2 (germline): SNHLY, FYNNEI. V lost 3 bases, J lost 4 bases, and 7 bases stayed unmatched. The CDR3 has 15 amino acids. CDR3 in amino acids: CASSDTGEGPDTQYF. The DNA for the CDR3 is TGTGCCAGCAGTGATACAGGGGAAGGGCCAGATACGCAGTATTTT.

This clonotype was seen repeatedly, ten times or more. This chain joins TRBV11-3 and TRBJ1-2, with D maybe TRBD1 (5 bases). Trimming stripped 5 bases from V and 0 bases from J, with 19 bases between. This CDR3 is 17 amino acids long. The germline CDR1 and CDR2 sequences are SGHNT and YENEEA. CDR3 nucleotides: TGTGCCAGCAGCCCCATCCCCCGGGGCCAAGCTAACTATGGCTACACCTTC. It translates to CASSPIPRGQANYGYTF. Combining the CDR3 with reference TRBV11-3 and TRBJ1-2 gives the whole variable domain EAGVVQSPRYKIIEKKQPVAFWCNPISGHNTLYWYLQNLGQGPELLIRYENEEAVDDSQLPKDRFSAERLKGVDSTLKIQPAELGDSAVYLCASSPIPRGQANYGYTFGSGTRLTVV.

The V call is TRBV6-5, the J call TRBJ2-2; a possible D gene is TRBD2 (5 bases). Looked up from germline, CDR1 is MNHEY and CDR2 is SVGAGI. CDR3 size: 17 residues. V lost 0 bases to trimming and J lost 5 bases, with 16 bases between them. CDR3 nucleotides: TGTGCCAGCAGTTACTCGTTGGTTCGGGGTGCGACCGGGGAGCTGTTTTTT. Its protein product is CASSYSLVRGATGELFF.

This clonotype was seen a handful of times. The chain joins TRBV7-9 to TRBJ1-4; D ambiguous. The V gene's germline CDR1 is SEHNR and CDR2 FQNEAQ (reference sequence). Trimming removed 5 bases at V and 12 bases at J, with 10 bases between. CDR3 length: 11 residues. CDR3 region: CASSPSEELFF. The CDR3, as DNA: TGTGCCAGCAGCCCCAGCGAGGAACTGTTTTTT.

The table lists this clonotype with a few counts. J is TRBJ2-4 and V is TRBV4-2; 7 nucleotides agree with TRBD2. CDR1 is LGHNA, CDR2 YNFKEQ, per germline. Trimming took 4 bases from V and 2 from J; bases not matched to a gene: 8. The CDR3 runs to 16 residues. As DNA, the CDR3 is TGTGCCAGCAGCCCTCCTCGGGGGGTTTCCAAAAACATTCAGTACTTC. This translates into CASSPPRGVSKNIQYF.